These 15 T cell receptor beta chains were all obtained from the same sample, sequenced in a study of T cells in pancreatic ductal adenocarcinoma. Some clones are missing from TCRdb's copy, which holds only in-frame ones; the method was immunoSEQ multiplex PCR. This table holds more than 85,000 clones, about 95% found once. Surgery without prior neoadjuvant therapy was the treatment of the selected pancreatic ductal adenocarcinoma patients. The specimen sequenced was PBMCs. All receptors come from a human donor with pancreatic ductal adenocarcinoma.

V usage is TRBV4-1 and J usage is TRBJ2-3; tentative D call: TRBD1 (6 bases). Per germline, CDR1 MGHRA and CDR2 YSYEKL. V lost 0 bases and J lost 8, with 18 bases in between. This CDR3 is 16 amino acids long. The CDR3 nucleotides read TGCGCCAGCAGCCAAGAGTCAGGGGCAGCCCAGGGTACGCAGTATTTT. Translation gives CASSQESGAAQGTQYF.

The genes are TRBV29-1 and TRBJ2-3, with 10 nucleotides matching TRBD1. The ends lost 7 bases at V and 4 bases at J; junction bases unmatched: 17. Germline CDR1 and CDR2: SQVTM and ANQGSEA. The CDR3 totals 17 residues. The DNA for the CDR3 is TGCAGCGCCACTTGGCCCCCCGGGACAGGGGTGCCAGATACGCAGTATTTT. Its translation is CSATWPPGTGVPDTQYF.

This chain joins TRBV14 and TRBJ2-5, with a tentative D call TRBD2 (6 bases). V lost 4 bases and J lost 4, with 13 bases in between. Germline loops: CDR1 SGHDN, CDR2 FVKESK. CDR3 length: 14 amino acids. CDR3 in amino acids: CASSRVAGRETQYF. CDR3 coding DNA: TGTGCCAGCAGCCGGGTTGCGGGGCGAGAGACCCAGTACTTC. Combining the CDR3 with reference TRBV14 and TRBJ2-5 gives the whole variable domain EAGVTQFPSHSVIEKGQTVTLRCDPISGHDNLYWYRRVMGKEIKFLLHFVKESKQDESGMPNNRFLAERTGGTYSTLKVQPAELEDSGVYFCASSRVAGRETQYFGPGTRLLVL.

This clone was observed once. As DNA, the CDR3 is TGCGCCAGCAGCCGGATCGACAGGGAAGAGACCCAGTACTTC. Its protein product is CASSRIDREETQYF. This chain links TRBV4-3 with TRBJ2-5; TRBD1 aligns across 7 bases. The germline gives CDR1 LGHNA, CDR2 YSLEER. Trimming at V came to 4 bases and at J to 3 bases, leaving 5 bases not matched to a gene. This CDR3 region has 14 residues.

J is TRBJ2-1 and V is TRBV29-1; maybe TRBD2 (6 bases). The CDR3 totals 13 residues. CDR1 and CDR2 from the germline V gene are SQVTM and ANQGSEA. The ends were cut back, 7 bases at V and 3 bases at J, with 13 bases in the middle. The CDR3 DNA sequence: TGCAGCGCCTTGGGGGGTGTCTACAATGAGCAGTTCTTC. Translating it yields CSALGGVYNEQFF.

The chain has TRBV7-2 and TRBJ2-7; D might be TRBD1 (6 bases). Germline V lookup: CDR1 SGHTA, CDR2 FQGNSA. This CDR3 comprises 13 residues. V shed 1 base and J shed 9 bases, with 13 bases lying between them. CDR3 protein: CASSLEPRGSQYF. The CDR3 DNA reads as TGTGCCAGCAGCTTAGAGCCCAGGGGTTCGCAGTACTTC.

V is TRBV7-8 and J is TRBJ2-1, with TRBD2 identical over 10 bases. The CDR3 sequence is 14 residues long. Germline-derived CDR1 and CDR2 are SGHVS and FQNEAQ. The V segment lost 5 bases and the J segment 4 bases; nucleotides outside the gene matches: 2. The CDR3 sequence is CASSLSGRYNEQFF. The CDR3 nucleotides read TGTGCCAGCAGCCTTAGCGGGAGGTACAATGAGCAGTTCTTC.

In this sample, this clone turned up once. This sequence joins TRBV4-1 and TRBJ2-2; the match to TRBD2 covers 11 bases. Unmatched junction bases numbered 3, after V lost 2 bases and J lost 4 bases. CDR1 and CDR2 (germline): MGHRA, YSYEKL. CDR3 length: 16 residues. CDR3 DNA: TGCGCCAGCAGCCAACGAACTAGCGGGAGCACCGGGGAGCTGTTTTTT. Its protein is CASSQRTSGSTGELFF.

This clone has only one observation. This sequence joins TRBV18 and TRBJ1-5, with TRBD1 matching over 7 bases. The CDR3 totals 15 residues. V gave up 2 bases and J gave up 7 bases; unmatched junction bases: 8. Germline values: CDR1 KGHSH, CDR2 LQKENI. The CDR3 DNA is TGTGCCAGCTCACCAATCGACAGGGACGAGCAGCCCCAGCATTTT. As protein: CASSPIDRDEQPQHF.

V is TRBV2 and J is TRBJ2-7; TRBD2 is a possible D gene (7 bases). V lost 6 bases and J lost 3, with 18 bases in between. The length of the CDR3 is 15 residues. Germline V gives CDR1 SNHLY, CDR2 FYNNEI. CDR3 loop: CASRATEGGVYEQYF. The CDR3 DNA sequence: TGTGCCAGCAGAGCGACAGAGGGGGGGGTCTACGAGCAGTACTTC.

The chain carries TRBV4-1 and TRBJ1-1; TRBD1 agrees at 8 bases. CDR1 and CDR2 (germline): MGHRA, YSYEKL. Unmatched junction bases numbered 7, after V lost 4 bases and J lost 0 bases. CDR3 length equals 16 residues. This CDR3 reads CASSRGQGPMNTEAFF. DNA of the CDR3: TGCGCCAGCAGCCGCGGACAGGGCCCTATGAACACTGAAGCTTTCTTT.

The gene calls are TRBV5-1 and TRBJ2-5, with TRBD2 identical over 9 bases. The CDR3 totals 14 residues. Germline V gene lookup returns CDR1 SGHRS and CDR2 YFSETQ. After removal of 5 bases from V and 4 bases from J, the junction contained 6 bases not matched to a gene. This chain's CDR3 is CASRQAGGSETQYF. In DNA, the CDR3 is TGCGCCAGCAGGCAAGCGGGAGGTTCAGAGACCCAGTACTTC.

DNA for the CDR3: TGTGCCAGCAGTTTATCGGCAGGGGGCGGCGAGCAGTACTTC. Translated: CASSLSAGGGEQYF. The chain joins TRBV27 to TRBJ2-7; 8 bases map to TRBD1. The CDR3 loop spans 14 amino acids. Germline assignment: CDR1 MNHEY and CDR2 SMNVEV (reference sequence). Unmatched junction bases numbered 4, after V lost 0 bases and J lost 6 bases.

This chain links TRBV5-1 with TRBJ2-2; TRBD2 matches at 8 bases. This CDR3 is 16 amino acids long. The V gene's germline CDR1 is SGHRS and CDR2 YFSETQ. J was trimmed by 3 bases and V by 1 base; bases with no gene match: 5. DNA of the CDR3: TGCGCCAGCAGCTTGAGCGGGAGTCTCGACACCGGGGAGCTGTTTTTT. Translated: CASSLSGSLDTGELFF.

Turning to this clone: The same CDR3 can be traced to other DNA sequences in this sample. The rearrangement links TRBV5-1 to TRBJ2-5; 7 positions agree with TRBD2. Germline trimming cut 1 base from V and 2 bases from J; bases unmatched to any gene: 5. The CDR3 covers 15 residues. CDR1 SGHRS and CDR2 YFSETQ come from the germline V gene. The CDR3 region is CASSLSGAIQETQYF. The CDR3 bases are TGCGCCAGCAGCTTGAGCGGGGCGATACAAGAGACCCAGTACTTC.